Sequencing of this T cell receptor beta chain was carried out in a study of blood T cell repertoires in COVID-19. Study details: Researchers got acute and convalescent COVID-19 samples from the United States, Italy and Spain.

Seattle patients were enrolled while actively infected and followed longitudinally. Original analysis: Reference gene primer amplification in the assay estimated nucleated cell counts. Measured with immunoSEQ multiplex PCR; TCRdb has only the in-frame clones, and not every one. The V and J calls and the clone size are those of that table, but D and trimming were determined from the DNA. The table shows 150,000 or so clones, with approximately 80% occurring only once. CDR3 size: 14 residues. The J segment lost 4 bases and the V segment lost 6 bases, leaving 4 bases of the junction unmatched. Germline V gene data show CDR1 as MDHEN and CDR2 as SYDVKM.

The sequencing sample was made of peripheral blood. The clonotype comes from a woman aged 55-70 years with COVID-19, enrolled during active disease. V usage is TRBV28 and J usage is TRBJ1-5, with TRBD1 identical over 9 bases. The CDR3 spells CASRGGQGNQPQHF. The DNA for the CDR3 is TGTGCCAGCAGGGGTGGACAGGGGAATCAGCCCCAGCATTTT.